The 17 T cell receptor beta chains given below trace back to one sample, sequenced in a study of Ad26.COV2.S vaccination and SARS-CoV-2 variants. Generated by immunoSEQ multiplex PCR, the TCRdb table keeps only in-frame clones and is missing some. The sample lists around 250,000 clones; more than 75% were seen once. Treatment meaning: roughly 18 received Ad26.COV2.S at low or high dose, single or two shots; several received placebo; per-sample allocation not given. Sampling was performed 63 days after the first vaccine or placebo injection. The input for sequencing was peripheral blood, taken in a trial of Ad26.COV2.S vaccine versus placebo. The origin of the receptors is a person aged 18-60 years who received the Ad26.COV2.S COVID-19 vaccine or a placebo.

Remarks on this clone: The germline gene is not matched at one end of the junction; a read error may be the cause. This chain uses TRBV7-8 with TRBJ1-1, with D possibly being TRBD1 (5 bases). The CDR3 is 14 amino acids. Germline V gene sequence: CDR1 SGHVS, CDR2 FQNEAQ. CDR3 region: CASSLAGTHTEAFF. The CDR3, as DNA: TGTGCCAGCAGCTTAGCCGGGACTCACACCGAAGCTTTCTTT.

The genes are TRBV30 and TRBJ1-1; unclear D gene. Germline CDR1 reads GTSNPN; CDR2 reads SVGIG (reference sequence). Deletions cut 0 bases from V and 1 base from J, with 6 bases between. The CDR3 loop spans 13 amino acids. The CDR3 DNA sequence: TGTGCCTGGAGTGTAAACAAGAACACTGAAGCTTTCTTT. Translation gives CAWSVNKNTEAFF. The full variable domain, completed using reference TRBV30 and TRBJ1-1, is SQTIHQWPATLVQPVGSPLSLECTVEGTSNPNLYWYRQAAGRGLQLLFYSVGIGQISSEVPQNLSASRPQDRQFILSSKKLLLSDSGFYLCAWSVNKNTEAFFGQGTRLTVV.

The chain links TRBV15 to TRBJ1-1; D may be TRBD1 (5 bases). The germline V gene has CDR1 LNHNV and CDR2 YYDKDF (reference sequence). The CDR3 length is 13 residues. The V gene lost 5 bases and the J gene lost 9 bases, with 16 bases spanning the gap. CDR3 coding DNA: TGTGCCACCAGCGCAAACCAGGGAGGGAAAGCTTTCTTT. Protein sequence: CATSANQGGKAFF.

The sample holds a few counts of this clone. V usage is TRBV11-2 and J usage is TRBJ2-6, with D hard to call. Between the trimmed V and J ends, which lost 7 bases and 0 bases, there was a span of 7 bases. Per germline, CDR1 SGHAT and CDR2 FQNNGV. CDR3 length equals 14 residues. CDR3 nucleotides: TGTGCCAGCACCCGAAACTCTGGGGCCAACGTCCTGACTTTC. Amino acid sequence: CASTRNSGANVLTF.

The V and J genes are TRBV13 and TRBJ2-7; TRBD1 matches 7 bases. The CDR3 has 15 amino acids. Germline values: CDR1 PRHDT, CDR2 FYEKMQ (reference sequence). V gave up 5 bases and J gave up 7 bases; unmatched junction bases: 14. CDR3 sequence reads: CASSAGQEAHGEQYF. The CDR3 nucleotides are TGTGCCAGCAGCGCCGGACAGGAGGCCCATGGAGAGCAGTACTTC.

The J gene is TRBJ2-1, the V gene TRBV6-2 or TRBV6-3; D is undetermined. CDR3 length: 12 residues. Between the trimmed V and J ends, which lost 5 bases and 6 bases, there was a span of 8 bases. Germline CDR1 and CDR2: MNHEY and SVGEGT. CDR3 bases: TGTGCCAGCAGTGGGCTTGGCAATGAGCAGTTCTTC. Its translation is CASSGLGNEQFF.

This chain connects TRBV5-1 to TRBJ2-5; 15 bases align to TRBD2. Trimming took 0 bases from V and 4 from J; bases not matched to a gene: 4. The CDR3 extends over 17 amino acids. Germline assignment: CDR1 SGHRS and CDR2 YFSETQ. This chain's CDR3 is CASSLDGTSGRIETQYF. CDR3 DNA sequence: TGCGCCAGCAGCTTGGACGGGACTAGCGGGAGGATAGAGACCCAGTACTTC. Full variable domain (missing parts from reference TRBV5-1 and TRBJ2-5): KAGVTQTPRYLIKTRGQQVTLSCSPISGHRSVSWYQQTPGQGLQFLFEYFSETQRNKGNFPGRFSGRQFSNSRSEMNVSTLELGDSALYLCASSLDGTSGRIETQYFGPGTRLLVL.

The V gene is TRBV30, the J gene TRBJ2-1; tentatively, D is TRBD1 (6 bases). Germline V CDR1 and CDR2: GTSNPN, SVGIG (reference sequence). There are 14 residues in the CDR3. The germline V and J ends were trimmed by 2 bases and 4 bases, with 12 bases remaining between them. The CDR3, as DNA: TGTGCCTGGAGTAGTTACAGGGATTACAATGAGCAGTTCTTC. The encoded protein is CAWSSYRDYNEQFF.

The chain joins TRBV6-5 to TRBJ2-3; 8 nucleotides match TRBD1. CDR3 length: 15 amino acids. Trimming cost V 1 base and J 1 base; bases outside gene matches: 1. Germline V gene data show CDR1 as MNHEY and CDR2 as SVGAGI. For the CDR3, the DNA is TGTGCCAGCAGTTACTTGGGACAGGGCACAGATACGCAGTATTTT. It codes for CASSYLGQGTDTQYF.

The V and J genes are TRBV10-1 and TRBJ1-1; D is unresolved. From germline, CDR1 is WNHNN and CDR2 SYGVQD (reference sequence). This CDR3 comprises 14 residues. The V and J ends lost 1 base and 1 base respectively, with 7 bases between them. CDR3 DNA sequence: TGCGCCAGCAGTGAGTGGCTGGGGAACACTGAAGCTTTCTTT. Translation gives CASSEWLGNTEAFF.

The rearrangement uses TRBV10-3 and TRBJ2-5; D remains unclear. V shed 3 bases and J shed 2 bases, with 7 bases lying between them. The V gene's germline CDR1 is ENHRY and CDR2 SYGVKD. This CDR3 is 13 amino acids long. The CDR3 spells CAISDSTQETQYF. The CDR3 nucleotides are TGTGCCATCAGTGACAGCACTCAAGAGACCCAGTACTTC.

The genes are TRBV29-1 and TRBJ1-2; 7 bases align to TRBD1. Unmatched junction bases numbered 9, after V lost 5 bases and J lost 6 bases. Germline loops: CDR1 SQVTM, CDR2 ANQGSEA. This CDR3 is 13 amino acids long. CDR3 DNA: TGCAGCGTTCACAGGGGTTGGGGTGATGGCTACACCTTC. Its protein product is CSVHRGWGDGYTF.

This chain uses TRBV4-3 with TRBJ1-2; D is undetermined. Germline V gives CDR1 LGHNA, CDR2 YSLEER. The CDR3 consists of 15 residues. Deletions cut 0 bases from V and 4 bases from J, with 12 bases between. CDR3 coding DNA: TGCGCCAGCAGCCAAGAGGACGATCGACTCTATGGCTACACCTTC. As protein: CASSQEDDRLYGYTF.

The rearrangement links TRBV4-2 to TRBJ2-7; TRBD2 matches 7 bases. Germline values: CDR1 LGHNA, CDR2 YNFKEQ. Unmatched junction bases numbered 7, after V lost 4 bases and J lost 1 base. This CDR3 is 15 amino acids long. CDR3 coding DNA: TGTGCCAGCAGCCCCCCAGGAGCGGGGTCCTACGAGCAGTACTTC. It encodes CASSPPGAGSYEQYF.

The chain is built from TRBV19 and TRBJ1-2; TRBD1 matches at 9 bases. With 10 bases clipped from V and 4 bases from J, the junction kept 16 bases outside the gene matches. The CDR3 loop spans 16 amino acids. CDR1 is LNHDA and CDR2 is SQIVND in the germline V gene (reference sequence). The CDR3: CATTLSGTGNFYGYTF. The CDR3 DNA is TGTGCCACTACGCTTTCTGGGACAGGGAACTTCTATGGCTACACCTTC.

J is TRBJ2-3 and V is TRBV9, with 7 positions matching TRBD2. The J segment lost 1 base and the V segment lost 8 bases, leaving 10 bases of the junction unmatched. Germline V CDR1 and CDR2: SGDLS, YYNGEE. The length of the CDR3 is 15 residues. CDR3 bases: TGTGCCAGTAGCCGTGGGGGGAGGGGCACAGATACGCAGTATTTT. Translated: CASSRGGRGTDTQYF.

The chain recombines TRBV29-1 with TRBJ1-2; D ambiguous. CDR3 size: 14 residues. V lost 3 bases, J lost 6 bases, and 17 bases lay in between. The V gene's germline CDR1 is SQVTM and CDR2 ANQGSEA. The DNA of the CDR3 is TGCAGCGTTGACCAGGTTTCCTATGTAAATGGCTACACCTTC. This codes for CSVDQVSYVNGYTF.